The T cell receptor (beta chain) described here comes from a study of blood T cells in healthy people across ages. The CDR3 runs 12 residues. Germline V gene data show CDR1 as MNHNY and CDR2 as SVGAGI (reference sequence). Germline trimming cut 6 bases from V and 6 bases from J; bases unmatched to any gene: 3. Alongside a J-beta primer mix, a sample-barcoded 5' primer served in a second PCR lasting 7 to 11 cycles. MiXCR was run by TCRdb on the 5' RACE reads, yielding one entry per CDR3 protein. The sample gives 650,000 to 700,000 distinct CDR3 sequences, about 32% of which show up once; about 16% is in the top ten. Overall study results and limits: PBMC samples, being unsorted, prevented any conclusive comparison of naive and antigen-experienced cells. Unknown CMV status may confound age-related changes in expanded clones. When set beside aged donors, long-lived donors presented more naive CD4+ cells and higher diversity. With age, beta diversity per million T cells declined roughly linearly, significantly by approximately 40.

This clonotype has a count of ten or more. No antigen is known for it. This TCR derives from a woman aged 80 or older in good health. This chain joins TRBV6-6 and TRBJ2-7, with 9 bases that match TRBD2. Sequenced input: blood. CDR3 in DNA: TGTGCCAGCAGCCTTAGCGGGAGCGAGCAGTACTTC. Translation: CASSLSGSEQYF.